Listed below are T cell receptor beta chains from one sample, sequenced in a study of blood T cell repertoires in COVID-19. Data came from immunoSEQ multiplex PCR; TCRdb stores just in-frame clones and leaves some out. The sample has roughly 300,000 clones; 86% are singletons. The sample comprised peripheral blood. All receptors derive from a woman aged 45 to 65 with acute or convalescent COVID-19. Both conserved end residues are part of each CDR3. A D gene is named only where the DNA matches it firmly. A clone size is listed for some rows: how often the clone was seen (once, few, many), or a class if it is expanded.

NA	TRBV28	TRBJ1-6	NA	CASSLGGRLYNSPLHF	TGTGCCAGCTCCCTGGGGGGTCGGTTATATAATTCACCCCTCCACTTT
few	TRBV7-9	TRBJ1-1	TRBD1	CASSHYPLGQGLIPEAFF	TGTGCCAGCAGCCATTACCCCCTGGGACAGGGGTTGATCCCTGAAGCTTTCTTT
NA	TRBV7-2	TRBJ2-1	NA	CASSSLGRGFDEQFF	TGTGCCAGCAGCTCCTTGGGCAGGGGTTTCGATGAGCAGTTCTTC
NA	TRBV24-1	TRBJ2-1	TRBD2	CATSDLRGGLRNEQFF	TGTGCCACCAGTGATTTGCGGGGGGGGTTACGGAATGAGCAGTTCTTC
few	TRBV20-1	TRBJ1-4	TRBD1	CSATDRVQTNEKLFF	TGCAGTGCTACTGACAGGGTTCAAACTAATGAAAAACTGTTTTTT
NA	TRBV9	TRBJ1-5	NA	CASSVSGGGNQPQHF	TGTGCCAGCAGCGTCTCCGGGGGGGGCAATCAGCCCCAGCATTTT
NA	TRBV28	TRBJ1-1	NA	CASSWVRDTEAFF	TGTGCCAGCAGCTGGGTCAGGGACACTGAAGCTTTCTTT
NA	TRBV29-1	TRBJ2-5	TRBD1	CSVDRAGETQYF	TGCAGCGTCGACAGGGCGGGAGAGACCCAGTACTTC
once	TRBV27	TRBJ1-5	TRBD1	CASSLLGQATQPQHF	TGTGCCAGCAGTTTATTAGGACAGGCAACACAGCCCCAGCATTTT
NA	TRBV4-1	TRBJ2-1	TRBD2	CASSQVPGGDEQFF	TGCGCCAGCAGCCAAGTTCCGGGAGGGGATGAGCAGTTCTTC
NA	TRBV7-2	TRBJ2-7	TRBD2	CASSSIAGHGYEQYF	TGTGCCAGCAGCTCAATAGCGGGACACGGTTACGAGCAGTACTTC
NA	TRBV4-2	TRBJ1-1	TRBD1	CASSQETGQGARTEAFF	TGTGCCAGCAGCCAAGAAACGGGACAGGGGGCACGCACTGAAGCTTTCTTT
NA	TRBV6-2/TRBV6-3	TRBJ1-1	NA	CASSPQGFRLNTEAFF	TGTGCCAGCAGCCCCCAGGGGTTCAGGCTTAACACTGAAGCTTTCTTT
NA	TRBV6-4	TRBJ2-1	TRBD1	CATPLNGTGSSGEQFF	TGTGCCACCCCCCTCAACGGGACAGGGTCGTCAGGTGAGCAGTTCTTC
NA	TRBV11-3	TRBJ2-1	TRBD1	CASSPRDRNPEQFF	TGTGCCAGCAGCCCCCGGGACAGGAACCCTGAGCAGTTCTTC
NA	TRBV28	TRBJ2-7	NA	CASSFPLNRVGSYEQYF	TGTGCCAGCAGTTTTCCCCTTAACAGGGTAGGGTCCTACGAGCAGTACTTC
NA	TRBV28	TRBJ1-2	TRBD1	CASTRLDRDNYGYTF	TGTGCCAGCACCCGATTGGACAGGGATAACTATGGCTACACCTTC